The TCR beta chain under discussion was sequenced for a study of T cells in Graves' hyperthyroidism and ophthalmopathy. As to this clonotype: Its antigen is still unknown.

Study conclusions and caveats: In validation, the model predicted ophthalmopathy. These predictions came a median roughly 6.5 months before onset.

TCR beta CDR3 regions were amplified from RNA transcripts. An initial round of RT-PCR targeting the TCR CDR3 relied on the HTBI primer set. TCRdb called the multiplex PCR reads again in MiXCR, with one record for every CDR3 protein. This table has approximately 610,000 distinct CDR3 sequences, around 15% appearing once. The CDR3 is 17 amino acids. CDR1 and CDR2 from the germline V gene are SGHRS and YFSETQ. The V and J genes are TRBV5-1 and TRBJ2-3; a weak D match, TRBD1 (5 bases). The J call could be wrong; TRBJ1-5 is a better fit for the DNA end. Sequencing input: blood. The receptor's source is a woman aged 40 to 50 with Graves' ophthalmopathy. The CDR3 is CASSLEGLAYSTDTQHF. DNA of the CDR3: TGCGCCAGCAGCTTGGAGGGACTAGCGTATAGCACAGATACGCAGCATTTT.